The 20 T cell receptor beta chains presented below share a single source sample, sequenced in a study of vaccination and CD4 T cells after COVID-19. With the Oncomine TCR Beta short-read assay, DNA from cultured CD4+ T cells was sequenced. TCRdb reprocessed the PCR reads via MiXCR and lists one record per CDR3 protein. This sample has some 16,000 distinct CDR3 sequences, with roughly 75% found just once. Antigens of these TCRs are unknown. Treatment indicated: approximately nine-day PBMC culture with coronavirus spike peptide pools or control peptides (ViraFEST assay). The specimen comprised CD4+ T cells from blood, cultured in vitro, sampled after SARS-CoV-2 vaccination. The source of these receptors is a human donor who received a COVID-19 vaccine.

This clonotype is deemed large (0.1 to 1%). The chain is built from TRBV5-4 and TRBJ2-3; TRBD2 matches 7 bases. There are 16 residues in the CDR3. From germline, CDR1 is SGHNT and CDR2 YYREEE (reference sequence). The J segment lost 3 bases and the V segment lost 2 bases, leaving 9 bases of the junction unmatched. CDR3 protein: CASSLVAGLETDTQYF. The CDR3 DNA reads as TGTGCCAGCAGCTTAGTAGCGGGTTTGGAAACAGATACGCAGTATTTT.

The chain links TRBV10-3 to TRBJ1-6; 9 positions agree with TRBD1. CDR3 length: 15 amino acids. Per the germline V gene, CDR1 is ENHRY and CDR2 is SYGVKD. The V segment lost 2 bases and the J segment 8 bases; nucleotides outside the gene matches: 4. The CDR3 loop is CAISEGDRDYSPLHF. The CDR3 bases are TGTGCCATCAGTGAGGGGGACAGGGATTATTCACCCCTCCACTTT.

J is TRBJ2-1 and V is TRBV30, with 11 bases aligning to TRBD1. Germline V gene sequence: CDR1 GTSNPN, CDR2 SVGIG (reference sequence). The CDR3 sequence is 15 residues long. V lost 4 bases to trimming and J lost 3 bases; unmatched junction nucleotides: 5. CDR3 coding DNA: TGTGCCTGGATGGGACAGGGGGGGCTCTACAATGAGCAGTTCTTC. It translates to CAWMGQGGLYNEQFF.

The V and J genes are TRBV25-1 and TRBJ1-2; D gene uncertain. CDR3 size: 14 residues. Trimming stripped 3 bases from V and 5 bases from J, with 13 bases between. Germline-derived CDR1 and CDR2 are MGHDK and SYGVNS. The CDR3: CASSDHARQYGYTF. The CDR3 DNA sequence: TGTGCCAGCAGTGACCACGCGAGGCAGTATGGCTACACCTTC.

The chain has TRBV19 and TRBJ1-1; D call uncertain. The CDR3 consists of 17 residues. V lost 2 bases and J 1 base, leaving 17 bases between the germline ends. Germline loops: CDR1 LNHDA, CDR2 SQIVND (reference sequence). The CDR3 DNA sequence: TGTGCCAGTAGTATAAGCAGGATCGGCGGAACGAACACTGAAGCTTTCTTT. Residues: CASSISRIGGTNTEAFF.

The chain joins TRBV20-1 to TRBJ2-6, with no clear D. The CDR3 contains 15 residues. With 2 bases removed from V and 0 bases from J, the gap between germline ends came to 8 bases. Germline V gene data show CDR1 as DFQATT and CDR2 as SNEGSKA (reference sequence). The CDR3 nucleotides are TGCAGTGCTAGAATCGCTCCCTCTGGGGCCAACGTCCTGACTTTC. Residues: CSARIAPSGANVLTF.

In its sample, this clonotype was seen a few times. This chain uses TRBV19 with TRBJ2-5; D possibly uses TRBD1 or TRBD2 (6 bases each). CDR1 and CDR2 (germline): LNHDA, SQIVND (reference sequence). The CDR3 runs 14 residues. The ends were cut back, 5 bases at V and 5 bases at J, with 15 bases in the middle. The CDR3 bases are TGTGCCAGTAGTTATTCGGGGGCTGGGGAGACCCAGTACTTC. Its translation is CASSYSGAGETQYF.

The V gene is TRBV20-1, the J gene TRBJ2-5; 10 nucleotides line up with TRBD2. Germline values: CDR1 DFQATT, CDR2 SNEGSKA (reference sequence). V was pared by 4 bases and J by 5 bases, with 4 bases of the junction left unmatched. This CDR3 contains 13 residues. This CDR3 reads CSAISSGGETQYF. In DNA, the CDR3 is TGCAGTGCTATATCTAGCGGGGGTGAGACCCAGTACTTC.

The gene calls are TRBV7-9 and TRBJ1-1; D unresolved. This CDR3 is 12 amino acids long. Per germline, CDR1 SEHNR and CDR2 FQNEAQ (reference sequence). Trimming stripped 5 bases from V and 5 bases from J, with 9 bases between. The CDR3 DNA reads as TGTGCCAGCAGCCCGACCCGGACTGAAGCTTTCTTT. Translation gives CASSPTRTEAFF.

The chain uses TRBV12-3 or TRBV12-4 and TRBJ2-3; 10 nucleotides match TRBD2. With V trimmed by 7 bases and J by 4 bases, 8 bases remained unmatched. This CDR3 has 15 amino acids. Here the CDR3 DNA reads TGTGCCAGCAAGCGGGGGGGGCGTGCGGCAGATACGCAGTATTTT. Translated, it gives CASKRGGRAADTQYF.

The CDR3 loop is CSARDPRVGGAEYGYTF. CDR3 in DNA: TGCAGTGCTAGAGACCCTCGCGTTGGGGGCGCTGAGTATGGCTACACCTTC. The V and J genes are TRBV20-1 and TRBJ1-2, with D perhaps matching TRBD1 (6 bases). V lost 0 bases and J lost 5, with 22 bases in between. In germline, CDR1 is DFQATT, CDR2 SNEGSKA (reference sequence). CDR3 size: 17 residues.

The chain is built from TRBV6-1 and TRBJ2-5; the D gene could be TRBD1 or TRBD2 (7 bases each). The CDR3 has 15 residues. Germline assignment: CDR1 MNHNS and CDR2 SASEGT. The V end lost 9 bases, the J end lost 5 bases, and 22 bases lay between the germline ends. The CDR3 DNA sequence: TGTGCCAGTGACAGGGAGGGGTTATGGGTGGAGACCCAGTACTTC. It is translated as CASDREGLWVETQYF.

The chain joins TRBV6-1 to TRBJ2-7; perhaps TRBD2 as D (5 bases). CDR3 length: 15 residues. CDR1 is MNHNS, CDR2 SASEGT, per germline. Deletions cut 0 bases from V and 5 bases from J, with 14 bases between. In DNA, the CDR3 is TGTGCCAGCAGTGAAGCATTCCGGGAAAGGAACGAGCAGTACTTC. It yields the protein CASSEAFRERNEQYF.

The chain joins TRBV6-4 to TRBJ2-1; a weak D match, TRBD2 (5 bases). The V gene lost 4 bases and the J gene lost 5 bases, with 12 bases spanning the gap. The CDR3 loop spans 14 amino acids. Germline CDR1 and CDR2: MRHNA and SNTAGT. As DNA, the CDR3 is TGTGCCAGCAGTGTTAGTAACGGGGACAATGAGCAGTTCTTC. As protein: CASSVSNGDNEQFF.

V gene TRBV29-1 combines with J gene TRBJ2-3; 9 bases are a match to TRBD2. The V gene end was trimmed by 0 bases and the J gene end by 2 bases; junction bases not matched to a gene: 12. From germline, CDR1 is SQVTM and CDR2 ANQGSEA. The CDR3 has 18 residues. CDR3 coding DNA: TGCAGCGTTGAAGATGTCTCTAGCGGGGTGTGGGTCACAGATACGCAGTATTTT. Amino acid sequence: CSVEDVSSGVWVTDTQYF.

CDR3: CASSDLTSDTQYF. CDR3 bases: TGTGCCAGCAGTGATTTGACCTCCGATACGCAGTATTTT. The rearrangement links TRBV2 to TRBJ2-3; D gene ambiguous. With 3 bases removed from V and 6 bases from J, the gap between germline ends came to 10 bases. CDR1 and CDR2 from the germline V gene are SNHLY and FYNNEI. CDR3 length equals 13 residues.

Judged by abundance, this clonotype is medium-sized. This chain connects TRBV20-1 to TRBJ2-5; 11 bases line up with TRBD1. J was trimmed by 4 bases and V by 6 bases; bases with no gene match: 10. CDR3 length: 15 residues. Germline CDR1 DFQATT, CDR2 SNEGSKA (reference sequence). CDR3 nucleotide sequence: TGCAGTGCAAATTCCCGGGACAGGGGGAGAGAGACCCAGTACTTC. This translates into CSANSRDRGRETQYF.

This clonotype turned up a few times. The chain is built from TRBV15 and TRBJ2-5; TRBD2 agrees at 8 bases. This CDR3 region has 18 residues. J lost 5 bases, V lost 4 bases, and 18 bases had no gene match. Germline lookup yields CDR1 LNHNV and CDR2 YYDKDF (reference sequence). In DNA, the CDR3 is TGTGCCACCAGCACCCCCGGGGGAGCGGGGGATCCTCGGGAGACCCAGTACTTC. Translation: CATSTPGGAGDPRETQYF.

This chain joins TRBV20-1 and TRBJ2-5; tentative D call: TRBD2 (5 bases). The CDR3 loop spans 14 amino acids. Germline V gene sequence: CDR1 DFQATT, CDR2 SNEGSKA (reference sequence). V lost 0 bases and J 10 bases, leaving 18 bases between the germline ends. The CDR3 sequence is CSARDARGTFDQYF. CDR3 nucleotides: TGCAGTGCTAGAGACGCTCGGGGAACTTTTGACCAGTACTTC.

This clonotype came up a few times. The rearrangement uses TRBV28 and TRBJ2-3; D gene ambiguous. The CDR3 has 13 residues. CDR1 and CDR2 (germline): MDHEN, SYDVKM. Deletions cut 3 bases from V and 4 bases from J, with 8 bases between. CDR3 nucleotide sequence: TGTGCCAGCAGTTTTTACGATTCAGATACGCAGTATTTT. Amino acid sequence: CASSFYDSDTQYF. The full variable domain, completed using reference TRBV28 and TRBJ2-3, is DVKVTQSSRYLVKRTGEKVFLECVQDMDHENMFWYRQDPGLGLRLIYFSYDVKMKEKGDIPEGYSVSREKKERFSLILESASTNQTSMYLCASSFYDSDTQYFGPGTRLTVL.